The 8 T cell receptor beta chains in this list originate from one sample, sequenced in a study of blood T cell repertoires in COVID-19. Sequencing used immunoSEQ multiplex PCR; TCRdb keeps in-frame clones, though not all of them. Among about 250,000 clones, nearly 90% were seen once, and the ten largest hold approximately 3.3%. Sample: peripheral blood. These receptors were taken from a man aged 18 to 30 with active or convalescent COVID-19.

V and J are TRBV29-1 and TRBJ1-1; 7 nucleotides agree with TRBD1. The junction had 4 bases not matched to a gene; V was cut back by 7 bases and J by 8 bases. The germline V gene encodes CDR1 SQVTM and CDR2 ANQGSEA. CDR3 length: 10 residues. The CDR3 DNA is TGCAGCGCTTTACAGGGGGAAGCTTTCTTT. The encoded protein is CSALQGEAFF.

The CDR3 region is CASSETQATEAFF. CDR3 sequence (DNA): TGTGCCAGCAGTGAGACGCAGGCCACTGAAGCTTTCTTT. The chain combines TRBV2 with TRBJ1-1; D is uncertain. V was shortened by 3 bases and J by 4 bases, with 9 bases between the two germline ends. Per germline, CDR1 SNHLY and CDR2 FYNNEI. The CDR3 has 13 amino acids.

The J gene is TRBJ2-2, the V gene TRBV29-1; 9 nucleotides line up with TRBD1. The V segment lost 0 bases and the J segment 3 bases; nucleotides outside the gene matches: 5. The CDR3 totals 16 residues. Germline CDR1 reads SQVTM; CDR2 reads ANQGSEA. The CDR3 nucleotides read TGCAGCGTTGAAGATCAGGGACAGGGCCACACCGGGGAGCTGTTTTTT. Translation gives CSVEDQGQGHTGELFF.

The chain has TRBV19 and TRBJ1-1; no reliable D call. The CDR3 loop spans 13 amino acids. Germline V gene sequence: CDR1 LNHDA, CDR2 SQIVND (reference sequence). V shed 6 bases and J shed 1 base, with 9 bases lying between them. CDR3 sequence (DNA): TGTGCCAGTAGGATGTACGGGAACACTGAAGCTTTCTTT. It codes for CASRMYGNTEAFF.

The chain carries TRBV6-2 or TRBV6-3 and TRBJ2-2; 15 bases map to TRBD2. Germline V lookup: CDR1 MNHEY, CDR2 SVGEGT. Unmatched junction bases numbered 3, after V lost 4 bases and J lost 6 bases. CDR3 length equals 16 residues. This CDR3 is CASSSGLAGGPGELFF. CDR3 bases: TGTGCCAGCAGTTCAGGACTAGCGGGGGGGCCCGGGGAGCTGTTTTTT.

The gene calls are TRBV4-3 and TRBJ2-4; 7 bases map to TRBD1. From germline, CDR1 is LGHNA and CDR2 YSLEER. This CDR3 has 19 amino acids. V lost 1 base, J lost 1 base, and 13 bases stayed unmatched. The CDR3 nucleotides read TGCGCCAGCAGCCAAGTATCGGGCAGGGGGACATCTGCCAAAAACATTCAGTACTTC. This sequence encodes CASSQVSGRGTSAKNIQYF.

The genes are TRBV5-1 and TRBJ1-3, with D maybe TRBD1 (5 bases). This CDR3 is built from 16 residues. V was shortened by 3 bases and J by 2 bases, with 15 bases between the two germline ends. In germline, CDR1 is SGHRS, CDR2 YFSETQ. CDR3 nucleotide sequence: TGCGCCAGCAGCTATACCGGGACTCCTACTGGAAACACCATATATTTT. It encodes CASSYTGTPTGNTIYF.

DNA of the CDR3: TGTGCCAGCAGCTCCGGGGGTGACACTGAAGCTTTCTTT. This translates into CASSSGGDTEAFF. The rearrangement joins TRBV6-2 or TRBV6-3 to TRBJ1-1, with D possibly being TRBD1 (5 bases). The CDR3 has 13 amino acids. In germline, CDR1 is MNHEY, CDR2 SVGEGT. With 6 bases removed from V and 3 bases from J, the gap between germline ends came to 11 bases.